Shown below are 5 T cell receptor beta chains from a single sample sequenced in a study of OX40 agonist ivuxolimab in advanced cancers. Assay: immunoSEQ multiplex PCR; the TCRdb copy retains only in-frame clones and omits some. The sample consists of more than 75,000 clones, roughly four fifths of them appearing once. This specimen was CD4+ or CD8+ T cells sorted from blood, taken in a trial of the OX40 agonist ivuxolimab. The receptors shown here come from an adult with an advanced solid tumor such as melanoma, head and neck, liver or kidney cancer.

The V and J genes are TRBV5-8 and TRBJ2-2, with D unclear. The CDR3 totals 13 residues. The V gene's germline CDR1 is SGHTS and CDR2 YDEGEE. Deletions cut 0 bases from V and 6 bases from J, with 6 bases between. CDR3 loop: CASSLGKPGELFF. As DNA, the CDR3 is TGTGCCAGCAGCTTGGGCAAACCCGGGGAGCTGTTTTTT.

J is TRBJ2-7 and V is TRBV2, with D hard to call. Germline assignment: CDR1 SNHLY and CDR2 FYNNEI. V lost 6 bases to trimming and J lost 0 bases, with 12 bases between them. The CDR3 has 14 residues. The CDR3 DNA sequence: TGTGCCAGCAGCCCCCAGGCGAGCTCCTACGAGCAGTACTTC. It translates to CASSPQASSYEQYF.

This sequence joins TRBV7-9 and TRBJ1-2; TRBD1 might be the D (5 bases). The CDR3 contains 14 residues. Germline CDR1 is SEHNR and CDR2 is FQNEAQ (reference sequence). The germline V and J ends were trimmed by 3 bases and 4 bases, with 12 bases remaining between them. As DNA, the CDR3 is TGTGCCAGCAGCTTTGGGGGTCTCAGCTATGGCTACACCTTC. This gives the protein CASSFGGLSYGYTF. Together with reference TRBV7-9 and TRBJ1-2, the CDR3 gives the full variable domain: DTGVSQNPRHKITKRGQNVTFRCDPISEHNRLYWYRQTLGQGPEFLTYFQNEAQLEKSRLLSDRFSAERPKGSFSTLEIQRTEQGDSAMYLCASSFGGLSYGYTFGSGTRLTVV.

J is TRBJ2-3 and V is TRBV19, with 8 bases that match TRBD2. CDR1 and CDR2 from the germline V gene are LNHDA and SQIVND (reference sequence). The CDR3 loop spans 15 amino acids. The J segment lost 6 bases and the V segment lost 3 bases, leaving 8 bases of the junction unmatched. The CDR3 coding sequence is TGTGCCAGTAGTATCCTCGGGGGGGCTAGTGATACGCAGTATTTT. As protein: CASSILGGASDTQYF.

The chain carries TRBV10-3 and TRBJ2-2; 14 nucleotides line up with TRBD2. CDR3 size: 15 residues. Germline V gene lookup returns CDR1 ENHRY and CDR2 SYGVKD. After removal of 6 bases from V and 6 bases from J, the junction contained 3 bases not matched to a gene. The CDR3 DNA follows: TGTGCCATCAGCCCGACTAGCGGGGGGGCCGGGGAGCTGTTTTTT. Its protein is CAISPTSGGAGELFF.